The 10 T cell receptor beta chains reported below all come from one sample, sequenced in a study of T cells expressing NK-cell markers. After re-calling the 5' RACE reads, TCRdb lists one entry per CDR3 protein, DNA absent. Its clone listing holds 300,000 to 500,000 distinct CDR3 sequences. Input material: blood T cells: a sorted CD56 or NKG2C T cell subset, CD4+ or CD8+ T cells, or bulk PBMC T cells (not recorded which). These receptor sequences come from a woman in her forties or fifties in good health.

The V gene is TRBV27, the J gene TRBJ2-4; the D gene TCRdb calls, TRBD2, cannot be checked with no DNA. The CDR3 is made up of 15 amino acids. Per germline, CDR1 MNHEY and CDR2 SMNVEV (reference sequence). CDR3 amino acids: CASSSAARNGYIQYF.

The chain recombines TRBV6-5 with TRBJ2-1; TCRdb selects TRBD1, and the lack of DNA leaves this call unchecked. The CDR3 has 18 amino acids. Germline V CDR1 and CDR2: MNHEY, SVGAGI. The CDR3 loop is CASSYMGVQALPGNEQFF.

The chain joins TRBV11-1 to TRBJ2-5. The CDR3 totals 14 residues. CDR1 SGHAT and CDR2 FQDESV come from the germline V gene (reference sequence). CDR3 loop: CASSADGSQETQYF.

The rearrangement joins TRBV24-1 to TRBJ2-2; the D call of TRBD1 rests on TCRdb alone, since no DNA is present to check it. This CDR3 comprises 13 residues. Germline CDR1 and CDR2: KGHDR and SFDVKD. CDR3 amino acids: CATSEAGPGELFF.

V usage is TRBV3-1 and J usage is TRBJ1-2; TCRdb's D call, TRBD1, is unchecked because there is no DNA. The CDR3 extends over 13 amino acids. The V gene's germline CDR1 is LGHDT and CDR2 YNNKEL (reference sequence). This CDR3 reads CASTSTGNYGYTF.

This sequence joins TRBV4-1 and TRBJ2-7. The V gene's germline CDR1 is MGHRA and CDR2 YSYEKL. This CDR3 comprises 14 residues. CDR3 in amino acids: CASSPAGTRYEQYF.

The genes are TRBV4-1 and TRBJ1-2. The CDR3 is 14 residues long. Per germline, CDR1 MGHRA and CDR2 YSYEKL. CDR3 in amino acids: CASSQGRPTDGYTF.

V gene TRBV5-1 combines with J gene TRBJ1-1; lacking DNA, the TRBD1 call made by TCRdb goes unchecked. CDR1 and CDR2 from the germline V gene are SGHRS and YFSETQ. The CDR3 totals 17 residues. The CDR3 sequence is CASSLDYSSRVNTEAFF.

The CDR3 sequence: CASSLQTGTVNTEAFF. The gene calls are TRBV7-6 and TRBJ1-1; TCRdb picks TRBD1, but there is no DNA to check that call. Germline assignment: CDR1 SGHVS and CDR2 FNYEAQ. The CDR3 sequence is 16 residues long.

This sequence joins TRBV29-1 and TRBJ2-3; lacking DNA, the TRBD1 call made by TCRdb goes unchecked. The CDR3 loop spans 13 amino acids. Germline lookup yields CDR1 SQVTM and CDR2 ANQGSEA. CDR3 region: CSVLGGYTDTQYF.